The 8 T cell receptor beta chains below all came from one sample that was sequenced in a study of cytomegalovirus exposure and HLA in healthy donors. Primers: 60 Vbeta forward and 13 Jbeta reverse. Clones were sequenced by immunoSEQ multiplex PCR, and TCRdb holds only the in-frame ones, with some missing. Counted here are approximately 100,000 clones, around three quarters occurring once; the ten biggest clones make up 0.79%. Sample: PBMCs. The receptors were gathered from a boy younger than 18 in good health and CMV-seronegative.

The table lists this clone with a count of one. The chain uses TRBV5-4 and TRBJ2-5; 8 bases match TRBD2. Germline V gene data show CDR1 as SGHNT and CDR2 as YYREEE (reference sequence). This CDR3 has 14 amino acids. Unmatched junction bases numbered 7, after V lost 4 bases and J lost 5 bases. The CDR3 reads CASSHRGGGETQYF. Written as DNA, the CDR3 is TGTGCCAGCAGCCACCGGGGGGGCGGGGAGACCCAGTACTTC.

This clone was picked up a small number of times. The gene calls are TRBV5-4 and TRBJ1-2; D possibly corresponds to TRBD1 (6 bases). This CDR3 is 13 amino acids long. V was trimmed by 2 bases and J by 6 bases, leaving 11 bases between them. CDR1 SGHNT and CDR2 YYREEE come from the germline V gene (reference sequence). The CDR3 reads CASSFGQSDGYTF. The CDR3 DNA reads as TGTGCCAGCAGCTTCGGACAGTCCGATGGCTACACCTTC.

The chain links TRBV5-1 to TRBJ2-7; no reliable D call. Germline V CDR1 and CDR2: SGHRS, YFSETQ. The CDR3 consists of 12 residues. Trimming stripped 5 bases from V and 1 base from J, with 7 bases between. CDR3 loop: CASRAESYEQYF. CDR3 bases: TGCGCCAGCAGGGCGGAATCCTACGAGCAGTACTTC.

The chain uses TRBV5-1 and TRBJ2-7, with 14 nucleotides matching TRBD2. The CDR3 spans 15 residues. Germline trimming cut 4 bases from V and 6 bases from J; bases unmatched to any gene: 6. Germline loops: CDR1 SGHRS, CDR2 YFSETQ. The CDR3 reads CASSTGLAGGGEQYF. The CDR3 coding sequence is TGCGCCAGCAGCACCGGACTAGCGGGAGGAGGCGAGCAGTACTTC.

V usage is TRBV27 and J usage is TRBJ1-5; TRBD1 matches 8 bases. The germline gives CDR1 MNHEY, CDR2 SMNVEV (reference sequence). The CDR3 length is 14 residues. Unmatched junction bases numbered 8, after V lost 7 bases and J lost 6 bases. CDR3 sequence reads: CASKQTGGPQPQHF. The CDR3 DNA sequence: TGTGCCAGCAAGCAAACAGGGGGGCCTCAGCCCCAGCATTTT.

CDR3 DNA sequence: TGTGCCAGCAGCCGGGGGTTTGATGGCACTGAAGCTTTCTTT. It yields the protein CASSRGFDGTEAFF. The genes are TRBV6-5 and TRBJ1-1, with TRBD1 as a possible D gene (5 bases). V was cut by 6 bases and J by 4 bases, with 15 bases left in between. The CDR3 runs to 14 residues. The germline V gene has CDR1 MNHEY and CDR2 SVGAGI.

The V gene is TRBV5-1, the J gene TRBJ1-2; 10 bases align to TRBD1. CDR3 size: 14 residues. Trimming took 0 bases from V and 7 from J; bases not matched to a gene: 3. Germline CDR1 reads SGHRS; CDR2 reads YFSETQ. Written as DNA, the CDR3 is TGCGCCAGCAGCTTGGTTGGGACAGGGGCTGGCTACACCTTC. This gives the protein CASSLVGTGAGYTF.

The V call is TRBV28, the J call TRBJ2-5; 13 positions match TRBD2. V lost 2 bases and J lost 9; bases outside the gene matches: 6. CDR1 is MDHEN, CDR2 SYDVKM, per germline. This CDR3 region has 15 residues. This CDR3 is CASSLRTSGGLAQYF. CDR3 coding DNA: TGTGCCAGCAGTTTAAGGACTAGCGGGGGCCTAGCCCAGTACTTC. Filled out from reference TRBV28 and TRBJ2-5, the complete variable domain reads DVKVTQSSRYLVKRTGEKVFLECVQDMDHENMFWYRQDPGLGLRLIYFSYDVKMKEKGDIPEGYSVSREKKERFSLILESASTNQTSMYLCASSLRTSGGLAQYFGPGTRLLVL.